This entry lists 18 T cell receptor beta chains sequenced from one sample in a study of T cell responses to AZD1222 COVID-19 vaccine. The table came from immunoSEQ multiplex PCR; TCRdb's copy has only in-frame clones and leaves some out. The data show about 210,000 clones, 85% to 95% seen once. Here the sequenced sample was peripheral blood, taken on day 0 of AZD1222 vaccination. The receptors stem from an adult in good health.

This chain joins TRBV12-3 or TRBV12-4 and TRBJ1-5; D remains unclear. The germline V and J ends were trimmed by 8 bases and 0 bases, with 8 bases remaining between them. The CDR3 covers 13 residues. The CDR3 region has the DNA TGTGCCAGCGGCGACTATAGCAATCAGCCCCAGCATTTT. It encodes CASGDYSNQPQHF.

V and J are TRBV5-1 and TRBJ1-5; D remains ambiguous. The CDR3 sequence is 16 residues long. Germline V lookup: CDR1 SGHRS, CDR2 YFSETQ. V shed 0 bases and J shed 0 bases, with 10 bases lying between them. The CDR3, as DNA: TGCGCCAGCAGCTTGGGTGGGGTAAATAGCAATCAGCCCCAGCATTTT. This codes for CASSLGGVNSNQPQHF.

The chain has TRBV6-2 or TRBV6-3 and TRBJ2-1; 12 positions agree with TRBD2. V gave up 0 bases and J gave up 4 bases; unmatched junction bases: 4. Germline loops: CDR1 MNHEY, CDR2 SVGEGT. The CDR3 has 17 amino acids. The CDR3 DNA is TGTGCCAGCAGTTACTCAGCTAGCGGGGGGGCGTACAATGAGCAGTTCTTC. Translating gives CASSYSASGGAYNEQFF.

V gene TRBV6-5 combines with J gene TRBJ2-1, with a possible D match to TRBD1 (5 bases). V was trimmed by 8 bases and J by 8 bases, leaving 10 bases between them. Germline values: CDR1 MNHEY, CDR2 SVGAGI. The CDR3 totals 11 residues. The CDR3 DNA follows: TGTGCCAGCTGGTGGGGCTATGAGCAGTTCTTC. Translating gives CASWWGYEQFF.

CDR3 DNA: TGTGCCAGCAGCTTAGTACAGGCGTCCTACGAGCAGTACTTC. Protein: CASSLVQASYEQYF. This rearrangement joins TRBV7-9 to TRBJ2-7; a possible D gene is TRBD1 (5 bases). V shed 1 base and J shed 1 base, with 8 bases lying between them. CDR3 length: 14 residues. Germline CDR1 reads SEHNR; CDR2 reads FQNEAQ (reference sequence).

Here the CDR3 reads CASSLASDRGHSPLHF. The DNA for the CDR3 is TGCGCCAGCAGCTTGGCCTCGGACAGGGGACATTCACCCCTCCACTTT. The chain links TRBV5-1 to TRBJ1-6, with 9 bases fitting TRBD1. The V and J ends lost 0 bases and 8 bases, in that order; junction bases with no gene match: 6. The germline V gene encodes CDR1 SGHRS and CDR2 YFSETQ. The CDR3 is 16 residues long.

The rearrangement joins TRBV13 to TRBJ1-2; 8 positions agree with TRBD1. The CDR3 length is 15 residues. Per the germline V gene, CDR1 is PRHDT and CDR2 is FYEKMQ (reference sequence). V lost 6 bases to trimming and J lost 4 bases; unmatched junction nucleotides: 10. The CDR3 sequence: CASSNQGALLYGYTF. The CDR3 DNA follows: TGTGCCAGCAGTAATCAGGGGGCACTCCTCTATGGCTACACCTTC.

The V gene is TRBV3-1 (or the pseudogene TRBV3-2), the J gene TRBJ1-1; TRBD1 matches at 10 bases. J lost 5 bases, V lost 10 bases, and 7 bases had no gene match. The CDR3 has 13 amino acids. The germline CDR1 and CDR2 sequences are LGHDT and YNNKEL (reference sequence). CDR3 in amino acids: CATRGTGATEAFF. The CDR3 DNA sequence: TGTGCCACCAGGGGGACAGGGGCTACTGAAGCTTTCTTT.

This chain connects TRBV5-4 to TRBJ1-2; D uncertain. CDR1 and CDR2 (germline): SGHNT, YYREEE (reference sequence). Trimming took off 0 bases at V and 0 bases at J, with 9 bases between the two ends. This CDR3 spans 15 amino acids. The CDR3 loop is CASSLAGRTNYGYTF. The CDR3 bases are TGTGCCAGCAGCTTGGCGGGCCGAACTAACTATGGCTACACCTTC.

The J gene is TRBJ2-2, the V gene TRBV5-1; D is uncertain. The V end lost 0 bases, the J end lost 6 bases, and 9 bases lay between the germline ends. CDR1 is SGHRS, CDR2 YFSETQ, per germline. The CDR3 spans 14 residues. CDR3 nucleotides: TGCGCCAGCAGCTTGGACGGTGGCTCCGGGGAGCTGTTTTTT. It translates to CASSLDGGSGELFF.

The CDR3 reads CASSGTDRAVREKLFF. The CDR3, as DNA: TGTGCCAGCAGCGGAACGGACAGGGCCGTCCGTGAAAAACTGTTTTTT. J is TRBJ1-4 and V is TRBV9; 8 bases map to TRBD1. This CDR3 has 16 residues. Germline CDR1 SGDLS, CDR2 YYNGEE. V dropped 3 bases and J dropped 7; count of bases not matched to a gene: 11.

The J gene is TRBJ1-1, the V gene TRBV27; 8 bases align to TRBD1. The ends lost 8 bases at V and 6 bases at J; junction bases unmatched: 11. Per the germline V gene, CDR1 is MNHEY and CDR2 is SMNVEV (reference sequence). The CDR3 totals 14 residues. The chain's CDR3 is CASGTTGGGAEAFF. CDR3 nucleotides: TGTGCCAGCGGAACCACAGGGGGAGGCGCTGAAGCTTTCTTT.

This chain links TRBV7-9 with TRBJ2-1; 9 bases agree with TRBD2. The length of the CDR3 is 16 residues. Trimming removed 1 base from V and 4 bases from J; junction bases left unmatched: 5. Germline CDR1 and CDR2: SEHNR and FQNEAQ (reference sequence). The CDR3: CASSLVLTSGYNEQFF. The CDR3 DNA is TGTGCCAGCAGCTTAGTTTTGACTAGCGGTTACAATGAGCAGTTCTTC.

V is TRBV5-8 and J is TRBJ2-7; 11 nucleotides match TRBD2. V lost 0 bases, J lost 5 bases, and 7 bases stayed unmatched. Per the germline V gene, CDR1 is SGHTS and CDR2 is YDEGEE. The CDR3 is made up of 16 amino acids. The CDR3 spells CASSLELAGGPHEQYF. As DNA, the CDR3 is TGTGCCAGCAGCTTGGAGCTAGCGGGGGGCCCCCACGAGCAGTACTTC.

This chain connects TRBV4-2 to TRBJ1-6; possible D gene TRBD1, 5 bases. This CDR3 comprises 14 residues. V lost 1 base, J lost 8 bases, and 9 bases lay in between. The germline CDR1 and CDR2 sequences are LGHNA and YNFKEQ. CDR3 sequence reads: CASSQGARDSPLHF. The CDR3 DNA follows: TGTGCCAGCAGCCAAGGGGCCAGGGATTCACCCCTCCACTTT.

The J gene is TRBJ2-7, the V gene TRBV2; no clear D. The CDR3 contains 14 residues. CDR1 SNHLY and CDR2 FYNNEI come from the germline V gene. Trimming removed 2 bases from V and 4 bases from J, with 12 bases in between. The CDR3 nucleotides are TGTGCCAGCAGTGAATCCAAGGGCCTGTACGAGCAGTACTTC. Encoded protein: CASSESKGLYEQYF.

The chain employs TRBV18 and TRBJ2-7, with no clear D. V gave up 4 bases and J gave up 2 bases, with 18 bases separating them. This CDR3 region has 16 residues. Germline CDR1 and CDR2: KGHSH and LQKENI. CDR3 region: CASSLKDRVSAYEQYF. The DNA for the CDR3 is TGTGCCAGCTCACTGAAGGACCGGGTTTCCGCCTACGAGCAGTACTTC.

A few counts support this clone. CDR3 region: CASSLGGTSSYNSPLHF. The CDR3 DNA is TGTGCCAGCAGCTTAGGGGGGACAAGCTCCTATAATTCACCCCTCCACTTT. The genes are TRBV7-2 and TRBJ1-6; tentatively, D is TRBD1 (6 bases). From germline, CDR1 is SGHTA and CDR2 FQGNSA. CDR3 size: 17 residues. V shed 1 base and J shed 0 bases, with 10 bases lying between them.